The T cell receptor beta chain under discussion was sequenced for a study of beta chain features in type 1 diabetes (dated by TCRdb to 2017 to 2018). For the wider study: Patients and healthy donors did not differ in mean age, gender distribution, total cell number or subset yield. Whereas all 30 or so donors provided naive and central memory subsets, regulatory and stem cell-like memory subsets were isolated from just 8 patients and roughly 8 healthy donors. Across all samples, some 99 million sorted cells were examined, and cell number per subset correlated strongly with RNA yield. In the study, TCRB repertoires of sorted circulating CD4+ T cell subsets from recently diagnosed type 1 diabetes patients were compared with those of matched healthy donors. What the research found in general, with its limitations: Fewer insertions and more nucleotide deletions at VDJ recombination sites were observed in patients with type 1 diabetes, implying thymic rearrangement abnormalities. Sequencing cDNA rather than genomic DNA could over-represent highly expressing activated cells, although activation and CD3 levels did not differ between groups. Shorter templates might have been favored by PCR, but patient and control samples were amplified and corrected together, so both groups would have been affected equally by any skew. Because the HLA sub-analyses included only small numbers of individuals, any influence of HLA type on TCRB rearrangement was left unresolved. The naive, central memory and regulatory TCRB repertoires appeared to resemble one another more closely among patients than among healthy donors. A moderate but significant shortening of TCRB CDR3 length was observed in type 1 diabetes patients in all four CD4+ subsets.

Reading from cysteine to phenylalanine, the CDR3 counts 14 amino acids. The sequence is cut down to CDR3 DNA, 42 bases in frame from base 1. Taken from the germline V gene, the CDR1 and CDR2 loops are SGHTA and FQGNSA. Germline trimming: 2 bases from V, 8 bases from J; junction bases outside gene matches: 6. For this clone: It has no known antigen specificity. Base qualities are missing; no much larger clone stands one base away.

All of the isolated RNA was reverse transcribed with the High Capacity cDNA Reverse Transcription Kit, so expressed TCRB transcripts were sequenced. Deep immunoSEQ sequencing was applied to naive, central memory and regulatory T cell samples, giving an average of roughly 3.5 million total reads per sample. Sorted cells were lysed in RLT buffer and RNA was extracted with DNase-treated RNeasy Micro or Mini kits, depending on cell number. Each cell subset was processed separately to prevent cross-contamination, with patient and healthy donor samples processed together. The immunoSEQ multiplex PCR was used to amplify TCRB sequences from cDNA, generating 87-bp fragments that spanned the CDR3 region. Sequencing of the amplicons was done on the Illumina HiSeq platform. On the study's bioinformatics: Synthetic template baselines were used to correct PCR bias computationally, reads within Hamming distance 2 were collapsed, and singletons that could not be merged were discarded. Reads were aligned against IMGT so that V, D and J genes, CDR3 length and insertions or deletions at six rearrangement sites could be assigned. Clonotype counts were normalized to sorted cell number within each subset before computing true diversity and Gini coefficients with the tcR R package. The overlap coefficient, calculated on TCRB nucleotide sequences, was used to quantify repertoire sharing. Out-of-frame TCRB sequences from naive cells were analyzed as a proxy for the pre-selection repertoire. The table was pulled from immuneACCESS by TCRdb, which kept in-frame rearrangements only. Such tables lose some clones; where checked, under half of the loss comes from unresolved V genes, and the rest has no known cause. The D gene and trimming were derived from the DNA, and the V and J assignments and clone size from that table. For this sample the table gives 630,000 or so clones, of which about 14% were detected only once. Jointly, the top ten make up approximately 0.039% of the sample.

Each donor gave one peripheral blood draw, averaging approximately 0.12 L, which was collected into heparinised tubes. A BD FACSAria II and a panel including CD45RO, CCR7, CD25, CD127, CD95 and CD27 were used to sort naive, central memory, regulatory and stem cell-like memory CD4+ T cells. A purity above 98% was achieved for all sorted populations. PBMCs were isolated immediately by Lymphoprep density gradient centrifugation and stained directly without culture. So that batch effects would be minimized, each experiment stained and sorted samples in pairs, pairing one healthy donor with one patient.

The chain is made from TRBV7-2 and TRBJ1-2, with 9 bases in between that match TRBD1. This clonotype was obtained from a man aged 18 to 35 with type 1 diabetes. The specimen sequenced was naive CD4+ T cells from blood. Explained via the paper, the cell subset or site label denotes: true naive CD4+ T cells. The encoded CDR3 is CASSLKGQGLGYTF. The DNA sequence is TGTGCCAGCAGCTTAAAGGGACAGGGTTTAGGCTACACCTTC.